Listed here are 11 T cell receptor beta chains from one sample, sequenced in a study of beta chain features in type 1 diabetes. Expressed TCRB transcripts got sequenced, as all isolated RNA was reverse transcribed. Sequencing used immunoSEQ multiplex PCR; TCRdb keeps in-frame clones, though not all of them. This table holds some 240,000 clones, 11% found once. The material sequenced was central memory CD4+ T cells from blood. Receptors originate from a man younger than 30 in good health.

This clone was seen a handful of times. This chain links TRBV15 with TRBJ1-5; tentative D call: TRBD1 (6 bases). This CDR3 is built from 13 residues. CDR1 and CDR2 from the germline V gene are LNHNV and YYDKDF (reference sequence). The V gene lost 3 bases and the J gene lost 5 bases, with 8 bases spanning the gap. CDR3: CATSRTGYQPQHF. DNA for the CDR3: TGTGCCACCAGCAGGACAGGCTATCAGCCCCAGCATTTT.

The chain links TRBV7-9 to TRBJ2-7; D may be TRBD1 (5 bases). Germline-derived CDR1 and CDR2 are SEHNR and FQNEAQ (reference sequence). CDR3 size: 13 residues. Deletions cut 5 bases from V and 3 bases from J, with 11 bases between. CDR3 bases: TGTGCCAGCAGCCCGGACACGGACTACGAGCAGTACTTC. This translates into CASSPDTDYEQYF.

As DNA, the CDR3 is TGTGCTAGTGGTGGGGGACAGGGTCCCTTCGCCGGGGAGCTGTTTTTT. Translating it yields CASGGGQGPFAGELFF. The rearrangement uses TRBV12-5 and TRBJ2-2; 9 bases map to TRBD1. The CDR3 extends over 16 amino acids. V gave up 5 bases and J gave up 6 bases; unmatched junction bases: 10. CDR1 is LGHNT, CDR2 FRNRAP, per germline.

This clone was detected ten times or more. The chain joins TRBV30 to TRBJ2-3; 7 nucleotides line up with TRBD2. V was clipped by 2 bases and J by 3 bases; unmatched bases: 5. The CDR3 loop spans 14 amino acids. Germline assignment: CDR1 GTSNPN and CDR2 SVGIG (reference sequence). This chain's CDR3 is CAWSHPGGTDTQYF. The CDR3 nucleotides read TGTGCCTGGAGTCACCCGGGGGGAACAGATACGCAGTATTTT.

The CDR3 DNA follows: TGTGCCAGCAGCTTCAGGACAGGGAGAGATGGGGAGACCCAGTACTTC. Translating gives CASSFRTGRDGETQYF. The chain couples TRBV7-8 to TRBJ2-5; TRBD1 matches at 8 bases. CDR3 length: 16 residues. In germline, CDR1 is SGHVS, CDR2 FQNEAQ. V was clipped by 3 bases and J by 5 bases; unmatched bases: 11.

The table lists this clone with a few counts. The chain joins TRBV2 to TRBJ1-4; 10 bases line up with TRBD1. Germline-derived CDR1 and CDR2 are SNHLY and FYNNEI. Germline trimming cut 7 bases from V and 10 bases from J; bases unmatched to any gene: 6. This CDR3 is 13 amino acids long. The CDR3 loop reads CASKGTGVGKLFF. CDR3 nucleotide sequence: TGTGCCAGCAAAGGGACAGGGGTGGGAAAACTGTTTTTT.

This clone was counted ten times or more. The gene calls are TRBV7-2 and TRBJ2-1, with D unclear. The germline gives CDR1 SGHTA, CDR2 FQGNSA. This CDR3 has 13 residues. V was trimmed by 3 bases and J by 2 bases, leaving 5 bases between them. CDR3 sequence (DNA): TGTGCCAGCAGCTTGTCTACCTACAATGAGCAGTTCTTC. The encoded protein is CASSLSTYNEQFF.

In its sample, this clone was seen a few times. The chain links TRBV30 to TRBJ2-7; tentatively, D is TRBD2 (6 bases). Trimming took 4 bases from V and 7 from J, leaving 14 bases between them. Germline V gives CDR1 GTSNPN, CDR2 SVGIG (reference sequence). The CDR3 consists of 12 residues. The CDR3 sequence is CAWNFLAGEQYF. CDR3 in DNA: TGTGCCTGGAATTTTTTGGCGGGGGAGCAGTACTTC.

This clone has more than one count but fewer than ten. The chain employs TRBV27 and TRBJ2-7; D possibly corresponds to TRBD1 (6 bases). The CDR3 is 14 amino acids. Germline lookup yields CDR1 MNHEY and CDR2 SMNVEV (reference sequence). Trimming left V 5 bases short and J 0 bases short, with 11 bases between. DNA of the CDR3: TGTGCCAGCAGTCCCCGGGACACCTCCTACGAGCAGTACTTC. This sequence encodes CASSPRDTSYEQYF.

This clone was recorded at least ten times. This sequence joins TRBV10-3 and TRBJ1-2; D perhaps matches TRBD1 (6 bases). Germline CDR1 ENHRY, CDR2 SYGVKD. The CDR3 extends over 14 amino acids. V shed 4 bases and J shed 4 bases, with 13 bases lying between them. The CDR3 here is CAISVGGGGYGYTF. The CDR3 nucleotides are TGTGCCATCAGTGTTGGAGGGGGAGGCTATGGCTACACCTTC.

In this sample, this clone turned up a few times. J is TRBJ2-1 and V is TRBV6-6, with TRBD2 matching 14 bases. CDR3 length: 15 residues. The junction had 9 bases not matched to a gene; V was cut back by 6 bases and J by 11 bases. The germline V gene encodes CDR1 MNHNY and CDR2 SVGAGI (reference sequence). CDR3 sequence reads: CASRTGLAGVGKQFF. DNA for the CDR3: TGTGCCAGCAGGACGGGACTAGCGGGAGTCGGGAAGCAGTTCTTC.